This TCR beta chain was sequenced in a study of T cell repertoires in cytomegalovirus infection. The germline V and J ends were trimmed by 2 bases and 3 bases, with 13 bases remaining between them. Germline loops: CDR1 MNHEY, CDR2 SVGEGT. The CDR3 loop spans 15 amino acids. On this clonotype: Its antigen remains unidentified.

Notes on the study in general: Dominating the ex vivo response were TCR beta clonotypes that were CMV-specific and HLA-C-restricted.

TCRdb used MiXCR to reprocess the reads, holding one entry per CDR3 protein. This sample has roughly 500,000 distinct CDR3 sequences; roughly 34% occur once, and the top ten carry about a sixth. This TCR derives from a human donor in good health (CMV status not recorded). Some clones in this sample may be carry-over from other donors' samples. The chain joins TRBV6-2 or TRBV6-3 to TRBJ1-1; no clear D gene. The material was cultured PBMCs, obtained from culture after CMV antigen stimulation. CDR3 amino acids: CASSYRVAKDTEAFF. CDR3 DNA: TGTGCCAGCAGTTACAGGGTAGCTAAAGACACTGAAGCTTTCTTT.